This entry concerns a single T cell receptor (beta chain). No antigen is known for it. Exclusion covered patients with other autoimmune diseases or uncontrolled infections (as well as pregnancy or lactation). This sample was included in a study of Graves' ophthalmopathy and Graves' hyperthyroidism. Regarding the study as a whole: Progression of ophthalmopathy was predicted by the model with roughly 65% sensitivity and just over 72% specificity. Most expanded thyroid clonotypes above 0.001 frequency also appeared in blood.

The CDR3 is 14 residues long. V gave up 4 bases and J gave up 5 bases; unmatched junction bases: 5. Germline V gene lookup returns CDR1 ENHRY and CDR2 SYGVKD. RNA transcripts were the template, and TCR beta CDR3 regions were amplified from them. An opening RT-PCR round employed HTBI primers and preceded a second-round multiplex PCR. TCRdb redid the calling of the multiplex PCR reads with MiXCR, one entry per CDR3 protein. Of over a million distinct CDR3 sequences in the sample, about 35% are singletons; the top ten hold roughly 11%. Sequencing used peripheral blood or thyroid tissue (not recorded which). The chain has TRBV10-3 and TRBJ2-1; TRBD2 matches 7 bases. The sequence was obtained from an adult man with Graves' hyperthyroidism. Here the CDR3 reads CAISGASGNNEQFF. The CDR3, as DNA: TGTGCCATCAGTGGGGCTAGCGGAAACAATGAGCAGTTCTTC.